This T cell receptor (beta chain) was identified during a study of blood T cell repertoires in COVID-19. Study-level information: The cDNA or gDNA used as material had been derived from T cells, B-cell-depleted T cells, or PBMCs.

As handled by the study authors: How many nucleated cells were present was estimated from reference gene primer amplification. Here immunoSEQ multiplex PCR was the method, and the copy in TCRdb shows in-frame clones only, minus some. That table supplies the V and J calls and clone size; D and trimming were determined from the DNA. This repertoire shows 60,000 to 90,000 clones, 74% found once; its top ten account for approximately 2.8%. V was pared by 8 bases and J by 4 bases, with 6 bases of the junction left unmatched. There are 13 residues in the CDR3. Germline loops: CDR1 MNHEY, CDR2 SVGAGI. The source is a human donor with acute or convalescent COVID-19. The donor label of this sample is uncertain. This rearrangement joins TRBV6-5 to TRBJ1-2; TRBD1 matches at 8 bases. Source material: peripheral blood. The CDR3 here is CASDRGFFYGYTF. Written as DNA, the CDR3 is TGTGCCAGCGACAGGGGATTCTTCTATGGCTACACCTTC.